The 3 T cell receptor beta chains listed next were all sequenced from one sample in a study of post-analysis software for immune sequencing data. General study results and limits: A handful of TRBV segments were significantly more frequent in patients than in controls. TRBV5-6, TRBV5-1 and TRBV20-1 were among these segments.

Unique molecular identifiers featured in each of the TCR beta cDNA libraries. TCRdb redid the calling of the PCR reads with MiXCR, one entry per CDR3 protein. The table lists roughly 800,000 distinct CDR3 sequences, approximately 50% of them singletons, with over 4% in the top ten. Their target antigens are unknown. The material sequenced was blood. The receptors were sampled from a girl under 18 with multiple sclerosis.

The chain links TRBV7-2 to TRBJ2-3; TRBD2 is a possible D gene (7 bases). The CDR3 loop spans 17 amino acids. Germline V lookup: CDR1 SGHTA, CDR2 FQGNSA. The V end was cut by 2 bases, the J end by 6 bases, with 21 bases between. This CDR3 reads CASSLLGGGPSGDTQYF. CDR3 in DNA: TGTGCCAGCAGCTTACTGGGGGGGGGGCCCTCCGGTGATACGCAGTATTTT.

J is TRBJ2-3 and V is TRBV7-3; 9 bases agree with TRBD2. Per the germline V gene, CDR1 is SGHTA and CDR2 is FQGTGA. The CDR3 runs 17 residues. Trimming removed 1 base from V and 2 bases from J; junction bases left unmatched: 7. The DNA for the CDR3 is TGTGCCAGCAGCTTAAAAGCTAGCGGGGAGTTCACAGATACGCAGTATTTT. Its protein product is CASSLKASGEFTDTQYF.

The V and J genes are TRBV20-1 and TRBJ2-4; D might be TRBD2 (6 bases). CDR3 length: 14 residues. Germline values: CDR1 DFQATT, CDR2 SNEGSKA (reference sequence). Trimming removed 1 base from V and 0 bases from J, with 7 bases in between. The CDR3 is CSARVAEAKNIQYF. CDR3 sequence (DNA): TGCAGTGCTAGAGTAGCGGAAGCCAAAAACATTCAGTACTTC.